These T cell receptor beta chains were read from a single sample in a study of a mutant IDH1 vaccine in newly diagnosed glioma. Sequenced by immunoSEQ multiplex PCR; TCRdb stores in-frame clones only, minus some. The data show under 45,000 clones, about 75% seen once. The antigens for these receptors are not known. This sample comprised PBMCs, obtained from a glioma patient whose treatment included an IDH1 peptide vaccine. The receptors were gathered from a man aged 45-60 years with glioma. Both conserved end residues are part of each CDR3. The D gene is left open where the match is weak. Rows may omit the clone size; those that give it use once, few, many or a size class.

>NA|TRBV6-5|TRBJ2-1|NA
TGTGCCAGCAGACAGGGACACCCCAATGAGCAGTTCTTC
CASRQGHPNEQFF
>once|TRBV5-1|TRBJ1-5|NA
TGCGCCAGCAGCCCCGGGGAGGCAGGAAATCAGCCCCAGCATTTT
CASSPGEAGNQPQHF
>NA|TRBV14|TRBJ1-3|NA
TGTGCCAGCAGCCAAGACTTCTTTGCTGGTAACTCTGGAAACACCATATATTTT
CASSQDFFAGNSGNTIYF
>NA|TRBV7-9|TRBJ2-5|TRBD1
TGTGCCAGCAGCTTAGCCGGGACAGGGCAAGAGACCCAGTACTTC
CASSLAGTGQETQYF
>medium-sized|TRBV7-9|TRBJ1-5|NA
TGTGCCAGCAGCTTAGGAAGTCAGCCCCAGCATTTT
CASSLGSQPQHF
>NA|TRBV7-2|TRBJ1-5|NA
TGTGCCAGCAGCACCCGGACAGTTAGCAATCAGCCCCAGCATTTT
CASSTRTVSNQPQHF
>few|TRBV6-1|TRBJ1-6|NA
TGTGCCAGCAGTGCCCCGAGGGGGTTCCTTAATTCACCCCTCCACTTT
CASSAPRGFLNSPLHF
>NA|TRBV6-5|TRBJ2-1|TRBD1
TGTGCCAGCAAACCCCCCGGGACAGGTCTCAAGCAGTTCTTC
CASKPPGTGLKQFF
>few|TRBV19|TRBJ1-1|NA
TGTGCCAGTAGTATAGGGTCACCCACTGAAGCTTTCTTT
CASSIGSPTEAFF
>NA|TRBV30|TRBJ1-4|TRBD1
TGTGCCTGGGGGACAGCCATTGCAACTAATGAAAAACTGTTTTTT
CAWGTAIATNEKLFF
>NA|TRBV5-4|TRBJ1-5|TRBD1
TGTGCCAGCAGCAAGGGGGACAGTCCCCAGCATTTT
CASSKGDSPQHF